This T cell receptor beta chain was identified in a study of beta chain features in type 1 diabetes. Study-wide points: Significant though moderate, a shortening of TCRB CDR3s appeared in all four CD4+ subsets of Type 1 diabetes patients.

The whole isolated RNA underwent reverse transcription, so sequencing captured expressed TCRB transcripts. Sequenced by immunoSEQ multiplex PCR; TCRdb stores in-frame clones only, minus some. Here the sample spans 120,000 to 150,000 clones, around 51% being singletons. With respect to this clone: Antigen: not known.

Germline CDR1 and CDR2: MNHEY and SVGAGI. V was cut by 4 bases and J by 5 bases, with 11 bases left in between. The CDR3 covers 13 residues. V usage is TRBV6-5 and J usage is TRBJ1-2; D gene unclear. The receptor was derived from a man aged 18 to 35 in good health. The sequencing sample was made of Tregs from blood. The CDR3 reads CASSSDVGYGYTF. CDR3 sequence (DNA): TGTGCCAGCAGTTCCGATGTCGGGTATGGCTACACCTTC.